Shown below are 13 T cell receptor beta chains from a single sample sequenced in a study of graft-versus-host responses after intestinal transplantation. These TCRs are of unknown antigen specificity. Generated by immunoSEQ multiplex PCR, the TCRdb table keeps only in-frame clones and is missing some. The sample has approximately 130,000 clones, roughly nine tenths seen once. This material consisted of unstimulated CD4+ T cells sorted from spleen or lymph node cells, taken before intestinal transplant. All receptors derive from a human donor who received an intestinal transplant.

This clone was counted between two and nine times. This rearrangement joins TRBV6-5 to TRBJ2-7; the match to TRBD2 covers 9 bases. The V gene's germline CDR1 is MNHEY and CDR2 SVGAGI. The trim removed 0 bases at V and 4 bases at J, leaving 4 bases unmatched. The CDR3 has 15 residues. The CDR3 nucleotides are TGTGCCAGCAGTTACTCTGGAGCGGGGGGTTACGAGCAGTACTTC. Translating gives CASSYSGAGGYEQYF.

The rearrangement links TRBV10-1 to TRBJ2-4; D is unclear. Germline V gene lookup returns CDR1 WNHNN and CDR2 SYGVQD (reference sequence). V was cut by 4 bases and J by 1 base, with 8 bases left in between. The CDR3 loop spans 14 amino acids. CDR3 DNA sequence: TGCGCCAGCAGTGGAAACGCCGCCAAAAACATTCAGTACTTC. Protein sequence: CASSGNAAKNIQYF.

The chain recombines TRBV7-2 with TRBJ2-7; D is tentatively TRBD1 or TRBD2 (5 bases each). V lost 6 bases and J lost 5, with 17 bases in between. Germline CDR1 reads SGHTA; CDR2 reads FQGNSA. The CDR3 covers 14 residues. The CDR3: CASRPGPAFHEQYF. In nucleotides, the CDR3 is TGTGCCAGCAGGCCGGGGCCAGCTTTCCACGAGCAGTACTTC.

This chain connects TRBV7-9 to TRBJ1-3, with 9 positions matching TRBD1. V trimming: 5 bases; J trimming: 2 bases; junction bases outside the gene matches: 7. The CDR3 contains 16 residues. Germline CDR1 is SEHNR and CDR2 is FQNEAQ (reference sequence). This CDR3 is CASSLGTGIPGNTIYF. CDR3 DNA sequence: TGTGCCAGCAGCCTCGGGACAGGGATTCCTGGAAACACCATATATTTT. Full variable domain (rest looked up from reference TRBV7-9 and TRBJ1-3): DTGVSQNPRHKITKRGQNVTFRCDPISEHNRLYWYRQTLGQGPEFLTYFQNEAQLEKSRLLSDRFSAERPKGSFSTLEIQRTEQGDSAMYLCASSLGTGIPGNTIYFGEGSWLTVV.

V gene TRBV6-5 combines with J gene TRBJ1-5; D remains ambiguous. V lost 8 bases to trimming and J lost 4 bases, with 15 bases between them. In germline, CDR1 is MNHEY, CDR2 SVGAGI. The CDR3 is 14 residues long. Here the CDR3 reads CASHKSGLNQPQHF. CDR3 nucleotide sequence: TGTGCCAGCCACAAAAGTGGCCTTAATCAGCCCCAGCATTTT.

The V and J genes are TRBV6-5 and TRBJ1-3; the match to TRBD1 covers 7 bases. Germline loops: CDR1 MNHEY, CDR2 SVGAGI. The CDR3 is 16 residues long. Trimming cost V 4 bases and J 0 bases; bases outside gene matches: 6. In nucleotides, the CDR3 is TGTGCCAGCAGTTTCCCCGGGACAGCCTCTGGAAACACCATATATTTT. This translates into CASSFPGTASGNTIYF.

The rearrangement links TRBV6-1 to TRBJ1-6; 8 bases agree with TRBD1. Germline V gives CDR1 MNHNS, CDR2 SASEGT. This CDR3 has 15 amino acids. Trimming took 6 bases from V and 8 from J; bases not matched to a gene: 9. The DNA for the CDR3 is TGTGCCAGCAGGTACAGGGGGGGAGTGGATTCACCCCTCCACTTT. Amino acid sequence: CASRYRGGVDSPLHF.

V is TRBV5-4 and J is TRBJ2-1, with TRBD1 as a possible D gene (5 bases). V gave up 9 bases and J gave up 8 bases, with 21 bases separating them. From germline, CDR1 is SGHNT and CDR2 YYREEE (reference sequence). CDR3 length: 14 amino acids. The CDR3 coding sequence is TGTGCCATCACTTTGGGGCGTCGTTTAGATGAGCAGTTCTTC. Protein sequence: CAITLGRRLDEQFF.

This rearrangement joins TRBV5-1 to TRBJ2-1, with a tentative D call TRBD2 (5 bases). Germline V gene data show CDR1 as SGHRS and CDR2 as YFSETQ. This CDR3 region has 16 residues. V lost 0 bases and J lost 4, with 14 bases in between. CDR3 protein: CASSLGGMGRYNEQFF. The CDR3 DNA sequence: TGCGCCAGCAGCTTGGGAGGGATGGGTCGATACAATGAGCAGTTCTTC.

The rearrangement links TRBV5-5 to TRBJ1-1, with D unresolved. Trimming took off 0 bases at V and 0 bases at J, with 3 bases between the two ends. This CDR3 contains 13 residues. Germline assignment: CDR1 SGHKS and CDR2 YYEKEE (reference sequence). CDR3 nucleotide sequence: TGTGCCAGCAGCTTGGCGGTGAACACTGAAGCTTTCTTT. Protein product: CASSLAVNTEAFF.

V and J are TRBV4-1 and TRBJ1-3; D gene unclear. V was cut by 4 bases and J by 0 bases, with 10 bases left in between. The germline gives CDR1 MGHRA, CDR2 YSYEKL. CDR3 size: 15 residues. This CDR3 reads CASSPAQVSGNTIYF. The CDR3 DNA sequence: TGCGCCAGCAGCCCAGCTCAGGTCTCTGGAAACACCATATATTTT.

The CDR3 DNA follows: TGTGCCAGTACCCCAGTCAGGGGCTCCTATAATTCACCCCTCCACTTT. This encodes CASTPVRGSYNSPLHF. This rearrangement joins TRBV19 to TRBJ1-6; tentative D call: TRBD1 (6 bases). The CDR3 is 16 amino acids. The V end was cut by 7 bases, the J end by 0 bases, with 13 bases between. Germline V gene lookup returns CDR1 LNHDA and CDR2 SQIVND (reference sequence).

This clone was counted only a few times. In nucleotides, the CDR3 is TGTGCCAGCAGCCGGGGAGGGGCTCTAGCGGCCTACGAGCAGTACTTC. Translating gives CASSRGGALAAYEQYF. The rearrangement links TRBV11-2 to TRBJ2-7; 7 nucleotides line up with TRBD2. Trimming took 5 bases from V and 2 from J; bases not matched to a gene: 12. Germline V gives CDR1 SGHAT, CDR2 FQNNGV. This CDR3 is 16 amino acids long.